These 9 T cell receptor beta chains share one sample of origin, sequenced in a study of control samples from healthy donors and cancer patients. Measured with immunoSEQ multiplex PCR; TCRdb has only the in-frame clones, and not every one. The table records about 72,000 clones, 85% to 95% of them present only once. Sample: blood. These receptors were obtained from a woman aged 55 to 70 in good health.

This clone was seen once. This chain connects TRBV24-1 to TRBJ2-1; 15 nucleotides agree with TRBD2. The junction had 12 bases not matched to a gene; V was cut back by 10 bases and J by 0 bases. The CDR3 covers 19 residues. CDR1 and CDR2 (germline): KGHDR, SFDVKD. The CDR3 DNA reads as TGTGCCACAGCGCCAACGGGACTAGCGGGGGGTAGCTCCTACAATGAGCAGTTCTTC. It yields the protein CATAPTGLAGGSSYNEQFF.

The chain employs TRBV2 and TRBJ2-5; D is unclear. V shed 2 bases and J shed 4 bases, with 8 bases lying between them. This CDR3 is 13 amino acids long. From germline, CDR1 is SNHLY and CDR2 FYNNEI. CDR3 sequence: CASSELLGETQYF. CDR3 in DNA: TGTGCCAGCAGTGAATTGTTAGGAGAGACCCAGTACTTC.

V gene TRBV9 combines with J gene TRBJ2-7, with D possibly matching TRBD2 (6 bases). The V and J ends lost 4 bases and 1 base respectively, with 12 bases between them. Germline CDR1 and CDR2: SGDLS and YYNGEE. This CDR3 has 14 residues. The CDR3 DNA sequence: TGTGCCAGCAGCCCACTGGGGACTTCCTACGAGCAGTACTTC. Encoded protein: CASSPLGTSYEQYF.

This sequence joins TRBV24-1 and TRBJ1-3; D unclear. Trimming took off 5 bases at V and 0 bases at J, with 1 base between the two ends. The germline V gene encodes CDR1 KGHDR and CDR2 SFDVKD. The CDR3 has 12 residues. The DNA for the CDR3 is TGTGCCACCAGTGGCTCTGGAAACACCATATATTTT. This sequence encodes CATSGSGNTIYF.

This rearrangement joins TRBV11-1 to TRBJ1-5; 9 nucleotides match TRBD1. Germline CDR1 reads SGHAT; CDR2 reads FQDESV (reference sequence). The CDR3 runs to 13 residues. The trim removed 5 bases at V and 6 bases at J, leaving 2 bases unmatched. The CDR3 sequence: CASSLDRGQPQHF. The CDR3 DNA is TGTGCCAGCAGCCTGGACAGGGGTCAGCCCCAGCATTTT.

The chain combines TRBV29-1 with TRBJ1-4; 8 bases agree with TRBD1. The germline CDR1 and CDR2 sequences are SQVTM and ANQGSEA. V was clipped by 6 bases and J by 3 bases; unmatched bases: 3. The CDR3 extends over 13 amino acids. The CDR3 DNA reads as TGCAGCGTCCCGGGACAGGCTAATGAAAAACTGTTTTTT. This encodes CSVPGQANEKLFF.

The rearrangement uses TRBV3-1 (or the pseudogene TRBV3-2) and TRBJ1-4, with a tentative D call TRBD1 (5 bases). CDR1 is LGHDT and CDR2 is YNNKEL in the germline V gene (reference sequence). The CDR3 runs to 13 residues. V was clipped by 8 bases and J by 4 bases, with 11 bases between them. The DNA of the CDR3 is TGTGCCAGCTTGGGAGGGGATAATGAAAAACTGTTTTTT. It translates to CASLGGDNEKLFF.

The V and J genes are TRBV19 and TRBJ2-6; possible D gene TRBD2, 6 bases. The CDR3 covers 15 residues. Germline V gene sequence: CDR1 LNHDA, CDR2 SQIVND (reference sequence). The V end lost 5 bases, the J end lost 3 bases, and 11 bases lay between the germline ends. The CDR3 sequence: CASSAAGYGANVLTF. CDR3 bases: TGTGCCAGTAGTGCTGCGGGGTATGGGGCCAACGTCCTGACTTTC.

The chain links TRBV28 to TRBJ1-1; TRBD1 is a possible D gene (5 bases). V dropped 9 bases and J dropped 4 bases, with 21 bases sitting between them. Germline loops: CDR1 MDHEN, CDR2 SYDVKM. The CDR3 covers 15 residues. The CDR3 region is CASGGGRSGGTEAFF. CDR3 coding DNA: TGTGCCAGTGGGGGTGGCAGATCTGGTGGCACTGAAGCTTTCTTT.